The entry below describes one TCR beta chain. In germline, CDR1 is MDHEN, CDR2 SYDVKM. This CDR3 contains 14 residues. The V end was cut by 6 bases, the J end by 0 bases, with 12 bases between. Original analysis: Reference gene primer amplification in the assay estimated nucleated cell counts. Sequencing used immunoSEQ multiplex PCR; TCRdb keeps in-frame clones, though not all of them. V and J calls and clone size are given by that table; D and trimming were obtained from the DNA. The table lists 200,000 or so clones, over 75% of them singletons. These data originate in a study of blood T cell repertoires in COVID-19. On the study more broadly: Material from acute and convalescent COVID-19 was sourced from the United States, Italy and Spain. T cells, B-cell-depleted T cells, or PBMCs supplied cDNA or gDNA.

Sequenced input: peripheral blood. This TCR came from a human donor in a cohort sampled during active COVID-19. This rearrangement joins TRBV28 to TRBJ2-7, with a tentative D call TRBD1 (5 bases). CDR3 sequence: CASSPPQGSYEQYF. CDR3 nucleotides: TGTGCCAGCAGCCCCCCCCAGGGCTCCTACGAGCAGTACTTC. Full variable domain (remainder filled in from reference TRBV28 and TRBJ2-7): DVKVTQSSRYLVKRTGEKVFLECVQDMDHENMFWYRQDPGLGLRLIYFSYDVKMKEKGDIPEGYSVSREKKERFSLILESASTNQTSMYLCASSPPQGSYEQYFGPGTRLTVT.